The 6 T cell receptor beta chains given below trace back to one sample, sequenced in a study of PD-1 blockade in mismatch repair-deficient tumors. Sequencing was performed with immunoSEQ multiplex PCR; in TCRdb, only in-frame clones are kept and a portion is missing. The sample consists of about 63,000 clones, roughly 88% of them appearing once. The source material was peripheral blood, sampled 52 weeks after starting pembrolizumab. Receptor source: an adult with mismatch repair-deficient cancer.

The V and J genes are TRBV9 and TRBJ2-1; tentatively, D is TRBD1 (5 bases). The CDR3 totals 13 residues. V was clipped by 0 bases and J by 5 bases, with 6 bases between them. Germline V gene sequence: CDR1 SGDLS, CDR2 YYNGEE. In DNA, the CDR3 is TGTGCCAGCAGCGTAGCAGGGAACAATGAGCAGTTCTTC. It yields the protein CASSVAGNNEQFF.

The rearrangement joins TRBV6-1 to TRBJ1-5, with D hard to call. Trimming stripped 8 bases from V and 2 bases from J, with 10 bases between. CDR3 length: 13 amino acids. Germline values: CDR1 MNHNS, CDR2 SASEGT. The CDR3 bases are TGTGCCAGCGGAAAATGGGGCAATCAGCCCCAGCATTTT. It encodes CASGKWGNQPQHF.

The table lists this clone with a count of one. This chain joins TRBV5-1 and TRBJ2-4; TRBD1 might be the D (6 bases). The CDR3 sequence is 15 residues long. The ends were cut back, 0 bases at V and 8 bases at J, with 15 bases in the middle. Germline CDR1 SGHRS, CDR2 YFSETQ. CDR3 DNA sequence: TGCGCCAGCAGCTTGGGGACAGCAGAATCGGACATTCAGTACTTC. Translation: CASSLGTAESDIQYF.

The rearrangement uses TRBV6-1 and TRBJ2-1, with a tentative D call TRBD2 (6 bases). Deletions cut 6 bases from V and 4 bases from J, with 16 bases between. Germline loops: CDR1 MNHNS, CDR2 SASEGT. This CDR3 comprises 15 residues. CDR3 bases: TGTGCCAGCAGCGACGTAGCGGTCTTATACAATGAGCAGTTCTTC. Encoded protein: CASSDVAVLYNEQFF.

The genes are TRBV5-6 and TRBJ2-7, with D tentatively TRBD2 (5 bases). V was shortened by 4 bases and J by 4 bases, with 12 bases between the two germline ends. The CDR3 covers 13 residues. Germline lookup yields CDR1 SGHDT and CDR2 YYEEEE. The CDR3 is CASSPLESYEQYF. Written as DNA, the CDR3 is TGTGCCAGCAGCCCACTAGAGTCGTACGAGCAGTACTTC.

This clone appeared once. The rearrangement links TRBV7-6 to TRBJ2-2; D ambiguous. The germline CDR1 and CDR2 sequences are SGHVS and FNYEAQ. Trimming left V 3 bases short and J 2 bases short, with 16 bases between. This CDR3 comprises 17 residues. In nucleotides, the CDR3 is TGTGCCAGCAGCTTTTCGGTAGCCACTTCCAACACCGGGGAGCTGTTTTTT. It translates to CASSFSVATSNTGELFF.